The 14 T cell receptor beta chains in this list originate from one sample, sequenced in a study of a mutant IDH1 vaccine in newly diagnosed glioma. Libraries were prepared by immunoSEQ multiplex PCR; TCRdb keeps only in-frame clonotypes and omits some of them. The data show 45,000 to 65,000 clones, around 82% seen once. Time point defined: week 5, during vaccination. In every dose of vaccine, 300 ug of mutant IDH1 20-mer peptide was given alongside topical imiquimod. Their antigen targets remain unknown. The material sequenced was PBMCs, taken from a glioma patient whose treatment included an IDH1 peptide vaccine. The source is a woman under 30 with glioma. Some clones in this sample may be carry-over from other donors' samples.

The chain joins TRBV7-9 to TRBJ2-7; 15 bases are a match to TRBD2. The CDR3 is 18 amino acids. J lost 5 bases, V lost 0 bases, and 8 bases had no gene match. The germline V gene encodes CDR1 SEHNR and CDR2 FQNEAQ (reference sequence). CDR3 DNA sequence: TGTGCCAGCAGCTTAGCCCGGACTAGCGGGAGGGCCGCAAACGAGCAGTACTTC. As protein: CASSLARTSGRAANEQYF.

The chain has TRBV27 and TRBJ2-7, with D maybe TRBD2 (6 bases). The germline CDR1 and CDR2 sequences are MNHEY and SMNVEV (reference sequence). The CDR3 is 13 residues long. V was pared by 2 bases and J by 7 bases, with 12 bases between. DNA of the CDR3: TGTGCCAGCAGTTTACGCAGGGCGGGAGAGCAGTACTTC. Its translation: CASSLRRAGEQYF.

The chain is built from TRBV27 and TRBJ1-5, with no clear D. The germline V and J ends were trimmed by 6 bases and 0 bases, with 9 bases remaining between them. There are 14 residues in the CDR3. Germline values: CDR1 MNHEY, CDR2 SMNVEV (reference sequence). The CDR3 nucleotides read TGTGCCAGCAGAGAGAGGGCTAGCAATCAGCCCCAGCATTTT. Its protein product is CASRERASNQPQHF.

There are a few counts of this clone. V gene TRBV29-1 combines with J gene TRBJ2-1, with TRBD1 as a possible D gene (6 bases). CDR3 length: 12 amino acids. With 7 bases removed from V and 10 bases from J, the gap between germline ends came to 17 bases. Looked up from germline, CDR1 is SQVTM and CDR2 is ANQGSEA. CDR3 nucleotide sequence: TGCAGCGCCGGGTCATCCGACAGGGAGCAGTTCTTC. This codes for CSAGSSDREQFF.

The chain uses TRBV5-1 and TRBJ2-3; TRBD1 matches at 10 bases. With 6 bases clipped from V and 1 base from J, the junction kept 8 bases outside the gene matches. The CDR3 has 16 residues. Germline CDR1 SGHRS, CDR2 YFSETQ. CDR3 DNA: TGCGCCAGCACCCGACAGGGGGCGCGGGGCACAGATACGCAGTATTTT. Protein: CASTRQGARGTDTQYF.

The J gene is TRBJ1-5, the V gene TRBV5-8, with TRBD1 identical over 7 bases. J was trimmed by 2 bases and V by 2 bases; bases with no gene match: 7. The V gene's germline CDR1 is SGHTS and CDR2 YDEGEE. The CDR3 covers 16 residues. The CDR3: CASSFYRGIGNQPQHF. The CDR3 DNA follows: TGTGCCAGCAGCTTCTACAGGGGAATAGGCAATCAGCCCCAGCATTTT.

The chain employs TRBV19 and TRBJ2-7; 9 bases fit TRBD1. The junction had 4 bases not matched to a gene; V was cut back by 2 bases and J by 2 bases. CDR1 and CDR2 from the germline V gene are LNHDA and SQIVND (reference sequence). The CDR3 is 15 residues long. The CDR3 DNA sequence: TGTGCCAGTAGTATAAGGGGACAGGGTGCCTACGAGCAGTACTTC. It codes for CASSIRGQGAYEQYF.

The chain links TRBV29-1 to TRBJ2-3, with 7 bases matching TRBD2. Germline values: CDR1 SQVTM, CDR2 ANQGSEA. CDR3 size: 14 residues. J was trimmed by 8 bases and V by 3 bases; bases with no gene match: 11. The CDR3 protein is CSVDRTRAEGTQYF. The CDR3 bases are TGCAGCGTTGATAGGACTAGGGCCGAAGGTACGCAGTATTTT.

The chain employs TRBV21-1 and TRBJ1-1. TRBV21-1 is deemed a pseudogene. The CDR3 totals 12 residues. The CDR3 bases are TGTGCCAGCAGTTGGGGGGGCACTGAAGCTTTCTTT. Protein sequence: CASSWGGTEAFF.

The chain carries TRBV4-3 and TRBJ1-2; D remains unclear. From germline, CDR1 is LGHNA and CDR2 YSLEER. V was cut by 2 bases and J by 0 bases, with 7 bases left in between. The CDR3 is made up of 14 amino acids. CDR3 region: CASSQFSSNYGYTF. The CDR3 nucleotides are TGCGCCAGCAGCCAATTCTCTTCTAACTATGGCTACACCTTC.

The CDR3, as DNA: TGTGCCAGCAGCTTAGATCCCCGGGAGGGCGATGATGGCACCGGGGAGCTGTTTTTT. Encoded protein: CASSLDPREGDDGTGELFF. The chain is built from TRBV13 and TRBJ2-2; TRBD2 agrees at 8 bases. V was clipped by 1 base and J by 4 bases; unmatched bases: 14. This CDR3 has 19 residues. From germline, CDR1 is PRHDT and CDR2 FYEKMQ (reference sequence).

This chain links TRBV2 with TRBJ1-5; D gene unclear. Germline CDR1 SNHLY, CDR2 FYNNEI. Between the trimmed V and J ends, which lost 3 bases and 0 bases, there was a span of 6 bases. There are 14 residues in the CDR3. The chain's CDR3 is CASSEADSNQPQHF. The CDR3 region has the DNA TGTGCCAGCAGTGAGGCGGATAGCAATCAGCCCCAGCATTTT.

Only a few counts were recorded for this clone. The chain has TRBV7-9 and TRBJ1-1; D is undetermined. Trimming removed 5 bases from V and 7 bases from J, with 14 bases in between. The V gene's germline CDR1 is SEHNR and CDR2 FQNEAQ (reference sequence). The CDR3 has 13 residues. CDR3 residues: CASSELGLGEAFF. The CDR3 coding sequence is TGTGCCAGCAGCGAACTTGGGCTAGGTGAAGCTTTCTTT.

The chain is built from TRBV2 and TRBJ2-7, with TRBD2 matching 7 bases. Trimming removed 6 bases from V and 7 bases from J; junction bases left unmatched: 12. Per germline, CDR1 SNHLY and CDR2 FYNNEI. The CDR3 covers 14 residues. In nucleotides, the CDR3 is TGTGCCAGCAGCCCCTCGGGGGGACGTATAGAGCAGTACTTC. It is translated as CASSPSGGRIEQYF.